This T cell receptor beta chain was observed in a study of T cell responses to AZD1222 COVID-19 vaccine. The study, taken as a whole, reports: Reports indicate that nearly half of spike-specific TCRs are directed at unmutated variant regions. Compared with day 0, the breadth and depth of the Spike-specific TCR repertoire rose significantly after two doses of AZD1222.

TCRdb's copy holds only in-frame clones and misses some; the assay was immunoSEQ multiplex PCR. The profile shows approximately 100,000 clones, roughly 89% of them singletons. Germline V lookup: CDR1 KGHSH, CDR2 LQKENI. CDR3 size: 12 residues. Trimming left V 1 base short and J 4 bases short, with 2 bases between. Regarding this clone: As yet, its antigen is unknown.

The V call is TRBV18, the J call TRBJ2-1; D unclear. The receptor comes from an adult in good health. The specimen was peripheral blood, collected on day 0 of AZD1222 vaccination. This CDR3 is CASSPRYNEQFF. CDR3 DNA sequence: TGTGCCAGCTCACCACGGTACAATGAGCAGTTCTTC.